The source of this TCR beta chain is a study of vaccination and CD4 T cells after COVID-19. This sample's treatment: roughly 10-day PBMC culture with coronavirus spike peptide pools or control peptides (ViraFEST assay). A few counts support this clonotype. Its antigen is not identified. With the Oncomine TCR Beta short-read assay, DNA from cultured CD4+ T cells was sequenced. Via MiXCR, TCRdb re-called the PCR reads, giving one row per CDR3 protein. The sample records over 13,000 distinct CDR3 sequences, around 55% being singletons. The ends lost 6 bases at V and 6 bases at J; junction bases unmatched: 7. CDR1 DFQATT and CDR2 SNEGSKA come from the germline V gene (reference sequence). The CDR3 is 12 residues long.

The receptor comes from a human donor who had recovered from COVID-19. Sequencing used CD4+ T cells from blood, cultured in vitro, obtained before SARS-CoV-2 vaccination. The V and J genes are TRBV20-1 and TRBJ1-1; 7 bases align to TRBD1. The CDR3 spells CSATTGRAEAFF. CDR3 nucleotides: TGCAGTGCCACGACAGGGCGGGCTGAAGCTTTCTTT.